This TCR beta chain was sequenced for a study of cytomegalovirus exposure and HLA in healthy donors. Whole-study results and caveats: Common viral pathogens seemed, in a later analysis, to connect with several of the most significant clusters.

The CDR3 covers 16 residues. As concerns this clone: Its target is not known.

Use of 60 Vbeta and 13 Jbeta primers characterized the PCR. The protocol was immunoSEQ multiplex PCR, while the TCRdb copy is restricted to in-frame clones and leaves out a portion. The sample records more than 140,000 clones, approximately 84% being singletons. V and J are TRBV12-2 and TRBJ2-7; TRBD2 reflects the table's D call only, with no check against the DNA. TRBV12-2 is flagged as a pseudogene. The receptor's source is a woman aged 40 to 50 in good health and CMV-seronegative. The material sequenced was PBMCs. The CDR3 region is CASRLPQDFPSYEQYF. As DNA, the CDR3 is TGTGCAAGTCGCTTACCCCAGGACTTCCCTTCCTACGAGCAGTACTTC.